The 19 T cell receptor beta chains listed next were all sequenced from one sample in a study of shared clonotypes between healthy human individuals. Method: immunoSEQ multiplex PCR; TCRdb's copy keeps in-frame clones and lacks some. The top ten clones hold more than 1.5% of a sample with about 680,000 clones, around 72% of them seen once. Sequencing was carried out using memory CD4+ T cells sorted from blood. Indicated subset: CD45RA-negative fraction. The receptor set was obtained from a woman under 40 in good health.

Many counts were recorded for this clone. The genes are TRBV7-2 and TRBJ2-4; tentatively, D is TRBD2 (6 bases). Per germline, CDR1 SGHTA and CDR2 FQGNSA. The CDR3 extends over 15 amino acids. Trimming left V 2 bases short and J 6 bases short, with 14 bases between. The CDR3 reads CASSLIYGGVNIQYF. As DNA, the CDR3 is TGTGCCAGCAGCTTAATTTATGGAGGGGTAAACATTCAGTACTTC.

V gene TRBV27 combines with J gene TRBJ2-7, with 11 bases fitting TRBD2. The CDR3 covers 14 residues. Germline assignment: CDR1 MNHEY and CDR2 SMNVEV (reference sequence). The ends lost 6 bases at V and 4 bases at J; junction bases unmatched: 5. The CDR3 DNA follows: TGTGCCAGCAGAAAAATAGCGGGGGGGTACGAGCAGTACTTC. Its protein product is CASRKIAGGYEQYF.

The CDR3 loop reads CASSPAADGNYGYTF. CDR3 coding DNA: TGTGCCAGCAGCCCGGCGGCGGATGGTAACTATGGCTACACCTTC. The J gene is TRBJ1-2, the V gene TRBV7-3; D call uncertain. V was shortened by 5 bases and J by 1 base, with 14 bases between the two germline ends. Per the germline V gene, CDR1 is SGHTA and CDR2 is FQGTGA. The CDR3 consists of 15 residues.

The V gene is TRBV29-1, the J gene TRBJ2-2, with D perhaps given as TRBD1 or TRBD2 (5 bases each). The V end was cut by 3 bases, the J end by 5 bases, with 10 bases between. CDR1 is SQVTM, CDR2 ANQGSEA, per germline. The CDR3 is 13 amino acids. This chain's CDR3 is CSVEVEGTGELFF. Written as DNA, the CDR3 is TGCAGCGTTGAGGTTGAGGGGACCGGGGAGCTGTTTTTT.

This clone is a singleton in its sample. The rearrangement uses TRBV7-9 and TRBJ2-3; unclear D gene. Germline CDR1 is SEHNR and CDR2 is FQNEAQ (reference sequence). Trimming pared 6 bases from V and 4 bases from J, leaving 5 bases between. The CDR3 is made up of 11 amino acids. The CDR3 sequence is CASSQSDTQYF. The CDR3 DNA is TGTGCCAGCAGTCAATCAGATACGCAGTATTTT.

This chain uses TRBV13 with TRBJ2-2, with 7 bases fitting TRBD2. The CDR3 covers 16 residues. V shed 5 bases and J 0 bases; nucleotides not matched to a gene: 6. Germline CDR1 reads PRHDT; CDR2 reads FYEKMQ (reference sequence). CDR3 coding DNA: TGTGCCAGCAGCCGCCGTGGACTAGCGAACACCGGGGAGCTGTTTTTT. As protein: CASSRRGLANTGELFF.

V usage is TRBV28 and J usage is TRBJ1-2; the D gene is possibly TRBD1 (6 bases). Germline V gene data show CDR1 as MDHEN and CDR2 as SYDVKM. This CDR3 contains 15 residues. With 2 bases removed from V and 3 bases from J, the gap between germline ends came to 13 bases. Here the CDR3 DNA reads TGTGCCAGCAGTTTAGGGGGCTGGGTGGACTATGGCTACACCTTC. Its translation is CASSLGGWVDYGYTF.

J is TRBJ1-1 and V is TRBV19; maybe TRBD1 (5 bases). Germline V CDR1 and CDR2: LNHDA, SQIVND (reference sequence). Trimming took 9 bases from V and 3 from J, leaving 23 bases between them. The CDR3 is 16 residues long. This CDR3 reads CARENKLPGGDTEAFF. The CDR3 bases are TGTGCCAGAGAAAACAAGCTCCCGGGGGGGGACACTGAAGCTTTCTTT.

This clone came up a few times. The chain uses TRBV28 and TRBJ1-2, with D tentatively TRBD1 (5 bases). Deletions cut 7 bases from V and 8 bases from J, with 17 bases between. The V gene's germline CDR1 is MDHEN and CDR2 SYDVKM. CDR3 length: 13 amino acids. The CDR3 protein is CASIPGDEGGYTF. CDR3 DNA sequence: TGTGCCAGCATACCGGGAGACGAGGGGGGCTACACCTTC.

The chain links TRBV25-1 to TRBJ1-4, with a tentative D call TRBD1 (6 bases). Germline CDR1 MGHDK, CDR2 SYGVNS. The CDR3 is 17 amino acids. Trimming removed 5 bases from V and 4 bases from J, with 20 bases in between. The CDR3 sequence is CASSPRRGGALNEKLFF. CDR3 sequence (DNA): TGTGCCAGCAGTCCCCGCAGGGGAGGGGCACTTAATGAAAAACTGTTTTTT.

This chain joins TRBV28 and TRBJ1-5, with 8 nucleotides matching TRBD1. With V trimmed by 8 bases and J by 2 bases, 8 bases remained unmatched. The CDR3 has 15 residues. From germline, CDR1 is MDHEN and CDR2 SYDVKM. CDR3 nucleotide sequence: TGTGCCAGCCGGGGGGCGACAGGGGGCAATCAGCCCCAGCATTTT. This translates into CASRGATGGNQPQHF.

This rearrangement joins TRBV2 to TRBJ2-5, with 12 positions matching TRBD1. Germline-derived CDR1 and CDR2 are SNHLY and FYNNEI. The CDR3 length is 12 residues. J gave up 13 bases and V 2 bases, and 2 bases lay outside the gene matches. The CDR3 coding sequence is TGTGCCAGCAGTGAAATGGGACAGGGGGCGTACTTC. Residues: CASSEMGQGAYF.

This clone was counted once. This chain connects TRBV19 to TRBJ2-5; the match to TRBD1 covers 9 bases. V shed 1 base and J 5 bases; nucleotides not matched to a gene: 5. The CDR3 consists of 15 residues. Germline V CDR1 and CDR2: LNHDA, SQIVND (reference sequence). The CDR3 sequence: CASSIGDRAWETQYF. Written as DNA, the CDR3 is TGTGCCAGTAGTATAGGGGACAGGGCTTGGGAGACCCAGTACTTC.

The chain combines TRBV28 with TRBJ2-3; D is possibly TRBD2 (6 bases). V dropped 3 bases and J dropped 0 bases, with 25 bases sitting between them. Germline loops: CDR1 MDHEN, CDR2 SYDVKM. The CDR3 extends over 20 amino acids. CDR3 residues: CASSLGWRRVSLSSTDTQYF. CDR3 nucleotide sequence: TGTGCCAGCAGTTTGGGATGGAGGAGGGTGTCACTAAGTAGCACAGATACGCAGTATTTT. The full variable domain, its missing parts supplied by reference TRBV28 and TRBJ2-3, is DVKVTQSSRYLVKRTGEKVFLECVQDMDHENMFWYRQDPGLGLRLIYFSYDVKMKEKGDIPEGYSVSREKKERFSLILESASTNQTSMYLCASSLGWRRVSLSSTDTQYFGPGTRLTVL.

The chain combines TRBV28 with TRBJ1-1; D gene ambiguous. Trimming cost V 4 bases and J 1 base, with 10 bases left between them. Germline CDR1 and CDR2: MDHEN and SYDVKM. The CDR3 is 14 residues long. The CDR3 protein is CASSYLRQNTEAFF. The CDR3 nucleotides read TGTGCCAGCAGTTACCTTCGGCAGAACACTGAAGCTTTCTTT.

The chain carries TRBV2 and TRBJ1-5; TRBD1 agrees at 8 bases. The J segment lost 7 bases and the V segment lost 7 bases, leaving 6 bases of the junction unmatched. This CDR3 is 13 amino acids long. Germline V gene sequence: CDR1 SNHLY, CDR2 FYNNEI. The CDR3 DNA reads TGTGCCAGCACCGGACAGGGCTACCAGCCCCAGCATTTT. Translation: CASTGQGYQPQHF.

Many counts were recorded for this clone. The chain uses TRBV10-3 and TRBJ1-2; D might be TRBD1 (6 bases). Germline V gene sequence: CDR1 ENHRY, CDR2 SYGVKD. V was pared by 3 bases and J by 8 bases, with 22 bases between. The CDR3 runs 16 residues. CDR3 sequence reads: CAISDKSGEHLGGYTF. CDR3 DNA sequence: TGTGCCATCAGTGATAAGTCAGGGGAGCACCTAGGGGGCTACACCTTC.

A few counts support this clone. This rearrangement joins TRBV27 to TRBJ2-2, with 9 bases identical to TRBD1. The CDR3 runs 15 residues. The germline V gene has CDR1 MNHEY and CDR2 SMNVEV (reference sequence). J was trimmed by 6 bases and V by 6 bases; bases with no gene match: 8. The CDR3 nucleotides are TGTGCCAGCAGCCGACCCGGGACAGGGTCCGGGGAGCTGTTTTTT. This sequence encodes CASSRPGTGSGELFF.

This chain links TRBV5-1 with TRBJ1-6, with D unclear. V was trimmed by 1 base and J by 7 bases, leaving 3 bases between them. The CDR3 contains 12 residues. Per germline, CDR1 SGHRS and CDR2 YFSETQ. The CDR3 protein is CASSLPNSPLHF. As DNA, the CDR3 is TGCGCCAGCAGCTTGCCAAATTCACCCCTCCACTTT.